One sample yielded the 5 T cell receptor beta chains listed below, sequenced in a study of T cells in Graves' hyperthyroidism and ophthalmopathy. Amplification of TCR beta CDR3 regions was performed using RNA transcripts as template. The HTBI primer set was used in a first-round RT-PCR of the TCR CDR3. One entry per CDR3 protein, called by TCRdb with MiXCR from the multiplex PCR reads. The sample records around 760,000 distinct CDR3 sequences, approximately 40% being singletons. Sequenced material: blood. The receptors derive from a middle-aged woman with Graves' hyperthyroidism.

V usage is TRBV19 and J usage is TRBJ2-5; TRBD2 is a possible D gene (5 bases). CDR3 length: 14 residues. The V end was cut by 5 bases, the J end by 1 base, with 11 bases between. Germline CDR1 reads LNHDA; CDR2 reads SQIVND (reference sequence). The CDR3 region is CASSLSGLQETQYF. In nucleotides, the CDR3 is TGTGCCAGTAGTTTAAGCGGACTCCAAGAGACCCAGTACTTC.

The table lists this clonotype with many counts. This chain joins TRBV19 and TRBJ1-4; no firm D call. This CDR3 region has 14 residues. The germline V gene encodes CDR1 LNHDA and CDR2 SQIVND (reference sequence). V shed 5 bases and J shed 4 bases, with 11 bases lying between them. The DNA for the CDR3 is TGTGCCAGTAGTGCAGGACGGCGTAATGAAAAACTGTTTTTT. Translation: CASSAGRRNEKLFF.

This clonotype was counted only a few times. V and J are TRBV7-9 and TRBJ1-4; 10 bases are a match to TRBD1. The germline CDR1 and CDR2 sequences are SEHNR and FQNEAQ (reference sequence). CDR3 length: 19 amino acids. After removal of 2 bases from V and 2 bases from J, the junction contained 11 bases not matched to a gene. CDR3 nucleotides: TGTGCCAGCAGCTTAAAACGGGACAGGGGTTTTGGCACTAATGAAAAACTGTTTTTT. Translating it yields CASSLKRDRGFGTNEKLFF.

As to this clonotype: No conserved phenylalanine or tryptophan ends this CDR3, so it is likely a read error. V usage is TRBV7-9 and J usage is TRBJ1-1; TRBD1 matches 7 bases. Germline values: CDR1 SEHNR, CDR2 FQNEAQ (reference sequence). Germline trimming cut 7 bases from V and 0 bases from J; bases unmatched to any gene: 8. This CDR3 is 15 amino acids long. In DNA, the CDR3 is TGTGCCAGCAACCAGGGGGGGAGGATGAACACTGAAGCTTTCCTT. Protein: CASNQGGRMNTEAFL.

This clonotype has ten or more counts. This chain connects TRBV24-1 to TRBJ2-5, with 12 bases identical to TRBD1. The CDR3 is 17 residues long. In germline, CDR1 is KGHDR, CDR2 SFDVKD. The ends lost 3 bases at V and 3 bases at J; junction bases unmatched: 7. The CDR3 here is CATSDPRDRGREETQYF. CDR3 DNA sequence: TGTGCCACCAGTGATCCCCGGGACAGGGGGCGGGAAGAGACCCAGTACTTC.